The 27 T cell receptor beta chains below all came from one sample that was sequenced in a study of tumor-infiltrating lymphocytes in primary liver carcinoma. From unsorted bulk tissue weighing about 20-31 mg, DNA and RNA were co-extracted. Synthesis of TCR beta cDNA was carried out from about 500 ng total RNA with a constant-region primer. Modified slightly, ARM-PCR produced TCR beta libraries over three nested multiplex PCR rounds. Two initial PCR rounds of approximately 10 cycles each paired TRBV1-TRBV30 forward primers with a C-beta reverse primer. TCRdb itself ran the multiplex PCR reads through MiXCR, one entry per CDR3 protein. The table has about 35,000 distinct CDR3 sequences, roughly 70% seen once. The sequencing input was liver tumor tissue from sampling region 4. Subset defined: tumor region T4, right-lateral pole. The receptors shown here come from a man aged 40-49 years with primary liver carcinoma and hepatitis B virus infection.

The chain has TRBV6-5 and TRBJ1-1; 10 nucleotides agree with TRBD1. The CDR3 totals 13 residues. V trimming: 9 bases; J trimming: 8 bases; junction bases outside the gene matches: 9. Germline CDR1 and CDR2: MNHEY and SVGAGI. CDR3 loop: CASSRTGGTEAFF. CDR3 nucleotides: TGTGCCAGTAGTAGGACAGGGGGTACAGAAGCTTTCTTT.

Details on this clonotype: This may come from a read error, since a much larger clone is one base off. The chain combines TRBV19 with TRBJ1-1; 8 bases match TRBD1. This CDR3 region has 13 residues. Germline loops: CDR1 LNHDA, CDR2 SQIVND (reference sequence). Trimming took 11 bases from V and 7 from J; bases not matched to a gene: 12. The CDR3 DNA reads TGTGCCTGTCAGGGGGCCACTTTGAATGAAGCTTTCTTT. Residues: CACQGATLNEAFF.

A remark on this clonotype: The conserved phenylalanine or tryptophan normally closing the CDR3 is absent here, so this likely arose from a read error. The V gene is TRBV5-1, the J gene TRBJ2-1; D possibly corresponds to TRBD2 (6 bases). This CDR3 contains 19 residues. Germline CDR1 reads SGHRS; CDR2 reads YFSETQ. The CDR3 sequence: CASNLREGNSGGAYNEQFL. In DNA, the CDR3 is TGCGCCAGCAACTTGCGAGAAGGGAATAGCGGAGGGGCCTACAATGAGCAGTTCCTC.

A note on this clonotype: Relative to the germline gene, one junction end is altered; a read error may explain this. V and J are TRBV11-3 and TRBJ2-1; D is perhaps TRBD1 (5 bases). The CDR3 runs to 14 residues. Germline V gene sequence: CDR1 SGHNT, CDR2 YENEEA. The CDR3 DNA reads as TGTGCCAGCAGCCTAGGGGTCAGCAATAATGAGCAGCTCTTC. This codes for CASSLGVSNNEQLF.

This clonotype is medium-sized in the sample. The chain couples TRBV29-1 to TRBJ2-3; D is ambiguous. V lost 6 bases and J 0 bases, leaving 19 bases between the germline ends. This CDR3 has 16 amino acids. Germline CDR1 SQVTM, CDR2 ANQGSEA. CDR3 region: CSVAGVDGRSTDTQYF. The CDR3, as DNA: TGCAGCGTCGCTGGAGTGGACGGACGTAGCACAGATACGCAGTATTTT.

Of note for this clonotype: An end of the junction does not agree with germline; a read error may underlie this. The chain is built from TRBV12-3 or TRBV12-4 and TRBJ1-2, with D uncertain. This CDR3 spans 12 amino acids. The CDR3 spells CVSSAGNYGYTF. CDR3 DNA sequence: TGTGTCAGCAGTGCGGGGAATTACGGCTACACCTTC.

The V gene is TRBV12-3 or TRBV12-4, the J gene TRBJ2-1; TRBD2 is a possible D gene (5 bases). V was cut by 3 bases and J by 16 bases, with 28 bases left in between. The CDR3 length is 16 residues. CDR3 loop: CASSFREASTYNDQFF. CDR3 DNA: TGTGCCAGCAGTTTCAGAGAGGCTAGCACCTACAATGACCAATTCTTC.

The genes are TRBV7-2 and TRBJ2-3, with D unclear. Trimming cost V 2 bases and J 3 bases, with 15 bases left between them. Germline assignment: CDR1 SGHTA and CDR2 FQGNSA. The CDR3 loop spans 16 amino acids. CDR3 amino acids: CASSLSSSRETDTQYF. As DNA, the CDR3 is TGTGCCAGCAGCTTAAGTTCCTCCCGTGAAACAGATACGCAGTATTTT.

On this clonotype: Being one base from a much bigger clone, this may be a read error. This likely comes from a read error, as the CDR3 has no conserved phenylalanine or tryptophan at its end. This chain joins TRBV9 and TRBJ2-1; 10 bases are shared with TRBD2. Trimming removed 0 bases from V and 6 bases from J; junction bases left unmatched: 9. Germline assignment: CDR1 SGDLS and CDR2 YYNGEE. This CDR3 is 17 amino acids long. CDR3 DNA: TGTGCCAGCAGCGTAGGGGAGGGGACTAGCGTACGCAATGAGCAGTTCCTC. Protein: CASSVGEGTSVRNEQFL.

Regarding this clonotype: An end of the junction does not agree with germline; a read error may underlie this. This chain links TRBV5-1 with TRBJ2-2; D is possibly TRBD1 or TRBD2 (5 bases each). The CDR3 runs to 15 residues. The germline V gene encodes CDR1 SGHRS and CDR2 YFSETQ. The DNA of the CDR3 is TGCGCCAGCAGCTGGGGGATGGTGAACGCCGGGGAGCTGTTTTTT. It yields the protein CASSWGMVNAGELFF.

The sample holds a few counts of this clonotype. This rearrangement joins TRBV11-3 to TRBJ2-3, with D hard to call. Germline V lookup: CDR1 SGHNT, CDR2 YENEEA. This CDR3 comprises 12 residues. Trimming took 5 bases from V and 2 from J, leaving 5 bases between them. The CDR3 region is CASSNNTDTQYF. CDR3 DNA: TGTGCCAGCAGCAACAACACAGATACGCAGTATTTT.

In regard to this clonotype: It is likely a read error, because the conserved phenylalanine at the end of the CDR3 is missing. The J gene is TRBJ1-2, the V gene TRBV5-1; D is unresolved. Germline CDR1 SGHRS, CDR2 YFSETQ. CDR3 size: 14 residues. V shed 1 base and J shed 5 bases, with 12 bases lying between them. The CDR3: CASSLFEKGYGYTL. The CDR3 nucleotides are TGCGCCAGCAGCTTGTTTGAGAAGGGTTATGGCTACACCCTC.

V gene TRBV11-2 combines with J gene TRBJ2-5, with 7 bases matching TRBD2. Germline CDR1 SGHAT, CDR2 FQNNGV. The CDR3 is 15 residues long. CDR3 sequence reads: CTNSLGSSGQETQYF. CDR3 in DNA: TGTACCAACAGCTTAGGGTCTAGCGGACAAGAGACCCAGTACTTC.

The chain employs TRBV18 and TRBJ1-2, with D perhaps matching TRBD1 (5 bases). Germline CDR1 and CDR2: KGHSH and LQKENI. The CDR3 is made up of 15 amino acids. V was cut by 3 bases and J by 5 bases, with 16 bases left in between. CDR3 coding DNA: TGTGCCAGCTCACCTTTGGACTCCCGGGGGTATGGCTACACCTTC. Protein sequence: CASSPLDSRGYGYTF.

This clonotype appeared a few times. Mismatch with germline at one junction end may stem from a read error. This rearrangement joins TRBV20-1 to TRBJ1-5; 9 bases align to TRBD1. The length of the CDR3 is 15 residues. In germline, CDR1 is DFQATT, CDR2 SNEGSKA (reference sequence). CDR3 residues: CNARHGTGSVQPQHF. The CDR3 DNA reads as TGCAATGCTAGACACGGGACAGGGAGTGTCCAGCCCCAGCATTTT.

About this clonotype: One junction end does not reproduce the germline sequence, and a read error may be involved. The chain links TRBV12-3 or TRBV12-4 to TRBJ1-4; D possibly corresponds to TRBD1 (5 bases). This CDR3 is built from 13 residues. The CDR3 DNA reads TGTGCCAGCAATTTAGCTGGGACTGAAAAACCGTTTTTT. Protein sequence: CASNLAGTEKPFF.

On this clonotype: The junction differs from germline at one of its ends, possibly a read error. The CDR3 protein is CASSLTTVGISTDTHYF. In DNA form, the CDR3 reads TGTGCCAGCAGTTTAACGACCGTGGGAATTAGCACAGATACGCACTACTTT. The gene calls are TRBV28 and TRBJ2-3; unclear D gene. The CDR3 has 17 residues. Germline V lookup: CDR1 MDHEN, CDR2 SYDVKM.

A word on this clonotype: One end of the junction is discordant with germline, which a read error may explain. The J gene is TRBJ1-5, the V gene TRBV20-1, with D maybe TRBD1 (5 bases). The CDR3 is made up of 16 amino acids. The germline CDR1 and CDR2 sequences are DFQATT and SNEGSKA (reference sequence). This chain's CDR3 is CSAARGEWLSSQPQHF. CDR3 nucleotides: TGCAGTGCTGCCCGGGGGGAATGGTTAAGCAGTCAGCCCCAGCATTTT.

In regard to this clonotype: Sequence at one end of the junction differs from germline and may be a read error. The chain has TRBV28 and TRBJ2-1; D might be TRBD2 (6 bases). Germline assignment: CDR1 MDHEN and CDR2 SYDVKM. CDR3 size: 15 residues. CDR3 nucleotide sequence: TGTGCCAGCAGCTCCTGGACTAACGCCAACAATGAACAGTTCTTC. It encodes CASSSWTNANNEQFF. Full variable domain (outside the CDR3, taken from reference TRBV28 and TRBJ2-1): DVKVTQSSRYLVKRTGEKVFLECVQDMDHENMFWYRQDPGLGLRLIYFSYDVKMKEKGDIPEGYSVSREKKERFSLILESASTNQTSMYLCASSSWTNANNEQFFGPGTRLTVL.

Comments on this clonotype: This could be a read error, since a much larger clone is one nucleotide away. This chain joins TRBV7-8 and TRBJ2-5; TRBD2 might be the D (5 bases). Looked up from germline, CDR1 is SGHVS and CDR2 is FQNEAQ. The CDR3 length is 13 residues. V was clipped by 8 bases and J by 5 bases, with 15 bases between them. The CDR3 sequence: CASVVGVRETQYF. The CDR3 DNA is TGTGCCAGCGTCGTCGGGGTCCGGGAGACCCAGTACTTC. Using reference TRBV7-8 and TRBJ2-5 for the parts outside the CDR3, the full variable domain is GAGVSQSPRYKVAKRGQDVALRCDPISGHVSLFWYQQALGQGPEFLTYFQNEAQLDKSGLPSDRFFAERPEGSVSTLKIQRTQQEDSAVYLCASVVGVRETQYFGPGTRLLVL.

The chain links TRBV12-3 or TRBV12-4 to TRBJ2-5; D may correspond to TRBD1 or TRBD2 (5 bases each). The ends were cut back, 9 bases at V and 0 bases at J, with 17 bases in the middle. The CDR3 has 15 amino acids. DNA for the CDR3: TGTGCCAGATATAACAGAGGGGTCAACCAAGAGACCCAGTACTTC. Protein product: CARYNRGVNQETQYF.

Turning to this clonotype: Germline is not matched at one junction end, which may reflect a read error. The CDR3 protein is CASSPDRRSYGYIF. CDR3 coding DNA: TGCGCCAGCAGCCCGGACAGGAGGTCCTATGGCTACATCTTC. J is TRBJ1-2 and V is TRBV5-1; 7 bases agree with TRBD1. The CDR3 sequence is 14 residues long. CDR1 is SGHRS and CDR2 is YFSETQ in the germline V gene.

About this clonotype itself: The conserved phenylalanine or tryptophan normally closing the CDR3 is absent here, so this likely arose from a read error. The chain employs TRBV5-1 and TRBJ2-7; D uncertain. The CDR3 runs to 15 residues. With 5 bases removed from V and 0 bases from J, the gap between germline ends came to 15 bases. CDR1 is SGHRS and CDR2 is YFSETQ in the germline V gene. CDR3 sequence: CASSRGQTCSYEQYL. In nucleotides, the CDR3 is TGCGCCAGCAGTCGAGGTCAAACGTGCTCCTACGAGCAGTACTTA.

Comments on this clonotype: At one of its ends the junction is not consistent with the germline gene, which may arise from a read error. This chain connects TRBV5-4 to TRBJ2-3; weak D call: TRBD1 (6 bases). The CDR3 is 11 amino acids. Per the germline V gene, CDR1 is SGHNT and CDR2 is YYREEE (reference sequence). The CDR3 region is CVCSQNERTDF. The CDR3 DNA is TGTGTCTGCAGCCAGAATGAAAGGACAGATTTT.

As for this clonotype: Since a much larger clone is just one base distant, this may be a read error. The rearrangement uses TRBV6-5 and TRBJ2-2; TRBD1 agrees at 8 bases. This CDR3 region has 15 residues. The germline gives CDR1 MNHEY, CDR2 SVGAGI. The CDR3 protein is CATNGQGARTWEPFF. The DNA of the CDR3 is TGTGCCACCAACGGCCAGGGGGCGCGCACCTGGGAGCCGTTTTTT.

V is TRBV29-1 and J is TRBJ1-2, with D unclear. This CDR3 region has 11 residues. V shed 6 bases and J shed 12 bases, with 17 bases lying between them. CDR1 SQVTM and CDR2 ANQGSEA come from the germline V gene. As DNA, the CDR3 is TGCAGCGTAACCGGGCATCGCGACCACACCTTC. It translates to CSVTGHRDHTF.

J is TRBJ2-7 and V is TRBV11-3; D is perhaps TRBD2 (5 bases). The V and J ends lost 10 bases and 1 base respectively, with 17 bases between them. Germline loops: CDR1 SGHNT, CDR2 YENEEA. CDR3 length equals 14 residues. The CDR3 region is CATRHGVVSYEQYF. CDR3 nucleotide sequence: TGTGCCACTCGACACGGGGTGGTTTCCTACGAGCAGTACTTC.